This record concerns one T cell receptor beta chain sequence. The entry originates in a study of CD8 T cells in Susac syndrome. Random hexamers served to reverse transcribe roughly 0.5 to 1 ug RNA. It was immunoSEQ multiplex PCR that amplified TCR beta CDR3 across 54 Vbeta and 13 Jbeta. TCRdb redid the calling of the immunoSEQ multiplex PCR reads with MiXCR, one entry per CDR3 protein. The sample holds about 70,000 distinct CDR3 sequences, 96% seen once. This clonotype was sampled from a human donor with multiple sclerosis. Sequencing was done on a sample of CD4+ T cells from PBMCs.

The CDR3 loop reads CASSLITGNEKLFF. As DNA, the CDR3 is TGTGCCAGCAGCTTGATCACTGGGAATGAAAAACTGTTTTTT. The rearrangement links TRBV7-9 to TRBJ1-4, with D unclear. V dropped 3 bases and J dropped 5 bases, with 10 bases sitting between them. The CDR3 consists of 14 residues. Germline CDR1 and CDR2: SEHNR and FQNEAQ (reference sequence).